Only one count was recorded for the clone carrying this T cell receptor beta chain. Its antigen is currently unknown. This sample is part of a study of a mutant IDH1 vaccine in newly diagnosed glioma. The time point: week 23, last vaccination. A single vaccine dose contained 300 ug of mutant IDH1 20-mer peptide, and topical imiquimod was used with it. Trimming shortened V by 1 base and J by 7 bases, and 11 bases separated the two germline ends. Germline CDR1 GTSNPN, CDR2 SVGIG (reference sequence). The CDR3 runs to 13 residues. Only in-frame clones appear in the TCRdb table, and some are missing; sequencing was by immunoSEQ multiplex PCR. Among 40,000 to 45,000 clones listed, around 74% were seen once.

The material sequenced was PBMCs, taken from a glioma patient whose treatment included an IDH1 peptide vaccine. The TCR was taken from a man aged 45-65 years with glioma. The chain has TRBV30 and TRBJ2-4, with D perhaps TRBD2 (6 bases). This CDR3 reads CAWSGARGNIQYF. CDR3 coding DNA: TGTGCCTGGAGTGGGGCCCGGGGGAACATTCAGTACTTC. Supplemented by reference TRBV30 and TRBJ2-4, the full variable domain reads SQTIHQWPATLVQPVGSPLSLECTVEGTSNPNLYWYRQAAGRGLQLLFYSVGIGQISSEVPQNLSASRPQDRQFILSSKKLLLSDSGFYLCAWSGARGNIQYFGAGTRLSVL.